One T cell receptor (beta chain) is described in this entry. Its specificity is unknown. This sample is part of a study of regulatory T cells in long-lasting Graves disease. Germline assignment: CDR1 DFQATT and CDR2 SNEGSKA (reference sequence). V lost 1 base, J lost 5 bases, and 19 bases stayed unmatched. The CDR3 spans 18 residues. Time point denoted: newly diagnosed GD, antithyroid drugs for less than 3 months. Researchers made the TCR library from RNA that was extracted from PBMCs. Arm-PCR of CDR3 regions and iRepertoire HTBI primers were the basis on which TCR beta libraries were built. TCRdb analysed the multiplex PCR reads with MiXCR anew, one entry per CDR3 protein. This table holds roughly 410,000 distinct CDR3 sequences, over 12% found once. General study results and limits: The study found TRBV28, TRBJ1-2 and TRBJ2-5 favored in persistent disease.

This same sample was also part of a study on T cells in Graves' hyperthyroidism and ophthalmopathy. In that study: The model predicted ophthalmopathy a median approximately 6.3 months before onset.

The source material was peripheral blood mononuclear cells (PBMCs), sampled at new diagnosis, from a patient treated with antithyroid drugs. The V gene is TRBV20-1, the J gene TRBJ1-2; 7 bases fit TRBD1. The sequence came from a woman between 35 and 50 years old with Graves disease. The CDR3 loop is CSARADRVELGYGYGYTF. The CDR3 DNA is TGCAGTGCTAGAGCTGACAGGGTTGAACTCGGTTATGGTTATGGCTACACCTTC.